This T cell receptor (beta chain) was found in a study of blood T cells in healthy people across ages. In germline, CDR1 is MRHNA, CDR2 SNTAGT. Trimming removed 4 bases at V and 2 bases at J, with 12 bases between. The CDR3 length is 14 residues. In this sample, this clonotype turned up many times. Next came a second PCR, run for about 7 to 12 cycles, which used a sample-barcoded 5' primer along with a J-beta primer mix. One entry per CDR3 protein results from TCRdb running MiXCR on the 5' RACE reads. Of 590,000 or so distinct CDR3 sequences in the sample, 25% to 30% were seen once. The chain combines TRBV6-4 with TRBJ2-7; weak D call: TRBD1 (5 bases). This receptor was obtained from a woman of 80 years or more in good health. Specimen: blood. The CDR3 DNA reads TGTGCCAGCAGTGTCCTGACAGCTACCTACGAGCAGTACTTC. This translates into CASSVLTATYEQYF.